This record concerns one TCR beta chain sequence. Its antigen is unidentified. This entry belongs to a study of long-term antiretroviral therapy in people with HIV. Looking at the study overall: The immediate-ART recommendation dates to 2015, and the earliest samples predate it by about a decade.

The run of the v3.0 immunoSEQ assay was at survey level. Clones were sequenced by immunoSEQ multiplex PCR, and TCRdb holds only the in-frame ones, with some missing. The table has 25,000 to 35,000 clones, less than 90% seen once. General study results and limits: Information pertaining to ART adherence, viral resistance or therapeutic modifications was not obtained.

Each HIV participant was treated in the United States. Amounts of roughly 0.85-10 million cryopreserved PBMC were held in the samples before DNA extraction. Germline CDR1 is MRHNA and CDR2 is SNTAGT. V lost 9 bases, J lost 10 bases, and 22 bases lay in between. This CDR3 is built from 14 residues. The sequences come from unsorted PBMCs, collected 2 years after starting antiretroviral therapy. V is TRBV6-4 and J is TRBJ2-1, with D tentatively TRBD2 (6 bases). The clonotype was recovered from a man aged 45-65 years with HIV. CDR3 nucleotide sequence: TGTGCCAGTGGAGAAACGGGAGAGGCGAAAGAGCAGTTCTTC. Its translation is CASGETGEAKEQFF.